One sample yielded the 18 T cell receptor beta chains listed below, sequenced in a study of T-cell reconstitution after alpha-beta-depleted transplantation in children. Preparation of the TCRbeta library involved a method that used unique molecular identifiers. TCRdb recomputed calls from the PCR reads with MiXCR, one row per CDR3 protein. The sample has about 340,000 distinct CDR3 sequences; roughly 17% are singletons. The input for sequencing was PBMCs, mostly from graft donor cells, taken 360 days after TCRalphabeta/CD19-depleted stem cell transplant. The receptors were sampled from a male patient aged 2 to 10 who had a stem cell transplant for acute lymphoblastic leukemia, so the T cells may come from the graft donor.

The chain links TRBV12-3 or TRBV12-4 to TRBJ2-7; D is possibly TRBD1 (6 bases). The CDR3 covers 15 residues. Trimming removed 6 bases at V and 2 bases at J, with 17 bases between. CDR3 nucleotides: TGTGCCAGCAGCCCCCACACAGGGCGCACCTACGAGCAGTACTTC. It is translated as CASSPHTGRTYEQYF.

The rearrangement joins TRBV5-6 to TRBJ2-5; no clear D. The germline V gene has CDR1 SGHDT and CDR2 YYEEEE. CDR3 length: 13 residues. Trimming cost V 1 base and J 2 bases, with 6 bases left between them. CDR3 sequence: CASSLSIQETQYF. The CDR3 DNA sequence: TGTGCCAGCAGCTTGTCCATTCAAGAGACCCAGTACTTC. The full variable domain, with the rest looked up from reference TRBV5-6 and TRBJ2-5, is DAGVTQSPTHLIKTRGQQVTLRCSPKSGHDTVSWYQQALGQGPQFIFQYYEEEERQRGNFPDRFSGHQFPNYSSELNVNALLLGDSALYLCASSLSIQETQYFGPGTRLLVL.

This CDR3 is CASSIPRSTGELFF. CDR3 nucleotide sequence: TGTGCCAGCAGTATTCCGAGGAGCACCGGGGAGCTGTTTTTT. This chain uses TRBV28 with TRBJ2-2; unclear D gene. V was cut by 5 bases and J by 4 bases, with 11 bases left in between. This CDR3 comprises 14 residues. The germline V gene encodes CDR1 MDHEN and CDR2 SYDVKM.

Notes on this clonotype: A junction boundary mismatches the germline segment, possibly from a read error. Here the CDR3 DNA reads TGCAGTGCTACCGGGACTAGCGCCTATGAGCAGTACTTC. The encoded protein is CSATGTSAYEQYF. V and J are TRBV20-1 and TRBJ2-7, with 10 bases matching TRBD2. The CDR3 is 13 residues long. Germline CDR1 is DFQATT and CDR2 is SNEGSKA (reference sequence).

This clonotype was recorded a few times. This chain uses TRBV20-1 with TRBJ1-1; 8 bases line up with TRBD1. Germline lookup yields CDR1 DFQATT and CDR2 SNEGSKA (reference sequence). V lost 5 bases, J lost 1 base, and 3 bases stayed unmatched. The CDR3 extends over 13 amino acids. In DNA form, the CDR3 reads TGCAGTGCTCAGACAGGGGCGAACACTGAAGCTTTCTTT. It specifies CSAQTGANTEAFF.

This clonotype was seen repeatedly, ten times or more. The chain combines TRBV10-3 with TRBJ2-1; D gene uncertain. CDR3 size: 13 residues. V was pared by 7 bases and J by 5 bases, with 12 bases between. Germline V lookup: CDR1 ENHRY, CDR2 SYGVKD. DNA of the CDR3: TGTGCCATCACCGCCGTTAGGGACAATGAGCAGTTCTTC. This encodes CAITAVRDNEQFF.

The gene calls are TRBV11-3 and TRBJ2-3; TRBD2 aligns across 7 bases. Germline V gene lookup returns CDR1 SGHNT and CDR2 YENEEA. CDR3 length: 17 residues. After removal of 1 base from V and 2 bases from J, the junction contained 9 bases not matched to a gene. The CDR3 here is CASSLGDYTPLTDTQYF. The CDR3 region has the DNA TGTGCCAGCAGCTTAGGGGACTATACCCCACTCACAGATACGCAGTATTTT. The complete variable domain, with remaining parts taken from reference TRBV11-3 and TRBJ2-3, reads EAGVVQSPRYKIIEKKQPVAFWCNPISGHNTLYWYLQNLGQGPELLIRYENEEAVDDSQLPKDRFSAERLKGVDSTLKIQPAELGDSAVYLCASSLGDYTPLTDTQYFGPGTRLTVL.

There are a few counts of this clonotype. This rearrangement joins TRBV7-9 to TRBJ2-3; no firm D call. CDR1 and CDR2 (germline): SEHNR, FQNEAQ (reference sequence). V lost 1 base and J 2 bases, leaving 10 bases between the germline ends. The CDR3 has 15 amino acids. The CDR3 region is CASSLGVGNTDTQYF. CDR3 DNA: TGTGCCAGCAGCTTAGGTGTGGGAAACACAGATACGCAGTATTTT.

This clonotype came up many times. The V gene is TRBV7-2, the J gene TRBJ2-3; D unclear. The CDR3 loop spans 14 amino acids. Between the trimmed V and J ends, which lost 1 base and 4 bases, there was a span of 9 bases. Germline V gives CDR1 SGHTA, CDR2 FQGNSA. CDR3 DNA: TGTGCCAGCAGCTTAGAACGGGCGGCAGATACGCAGTATTTT. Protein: CASSLERAADTQYF. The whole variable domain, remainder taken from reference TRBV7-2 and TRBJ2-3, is GAGVSQSPSNKVTEKGKDVELRCDPISGHTALYWYRQSLGQGLEFLIYFQGNSAPDKSGLPSDRFSAERTGGSVSTLTIQRTQQEDSAVYLCASSLERAADTQYFGPGTRLTVL.

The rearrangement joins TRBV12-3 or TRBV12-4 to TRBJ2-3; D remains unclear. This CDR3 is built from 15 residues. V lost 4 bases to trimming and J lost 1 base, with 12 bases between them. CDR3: CASSSARVGTDTQYF. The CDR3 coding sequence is TGTGCCAGCAGTTCCGCCAGAGTTGGCACAGATACGCAGTATTTT.

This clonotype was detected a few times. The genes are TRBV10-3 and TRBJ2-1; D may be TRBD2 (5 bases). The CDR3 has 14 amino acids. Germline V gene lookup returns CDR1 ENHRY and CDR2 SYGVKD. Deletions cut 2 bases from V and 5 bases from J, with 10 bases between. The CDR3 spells CAISERRAHNEQFF. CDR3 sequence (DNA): TGTGCCATCAGTGAGCGGCGGGCCCACAATGAGCAGTTCTTC.

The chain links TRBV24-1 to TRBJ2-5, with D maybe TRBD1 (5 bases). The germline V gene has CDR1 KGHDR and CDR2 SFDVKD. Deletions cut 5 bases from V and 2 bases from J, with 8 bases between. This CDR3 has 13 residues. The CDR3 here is CATSVDTQETQYF. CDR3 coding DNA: TGTGCCACCAGTGTGGACACTCAAGAGACCCAGTACTTC.

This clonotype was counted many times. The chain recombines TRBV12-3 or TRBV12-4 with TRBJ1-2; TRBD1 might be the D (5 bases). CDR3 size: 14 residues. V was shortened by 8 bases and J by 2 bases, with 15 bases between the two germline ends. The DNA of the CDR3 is TGTGCCAGCTCCCAAGGTGGGGGAAACTATGGCTACACCTTC. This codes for CASSQGGGNYGYTF.

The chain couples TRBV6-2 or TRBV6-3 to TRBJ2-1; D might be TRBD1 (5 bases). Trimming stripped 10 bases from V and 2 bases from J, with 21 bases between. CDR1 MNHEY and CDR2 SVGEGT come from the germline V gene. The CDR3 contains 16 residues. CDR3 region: CATRDRGQPPYNEQFF. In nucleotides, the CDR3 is TGTGCCACTCGAGATAGGGGTCAGCCTCCCTACAATGAGCAGTTCTTC.

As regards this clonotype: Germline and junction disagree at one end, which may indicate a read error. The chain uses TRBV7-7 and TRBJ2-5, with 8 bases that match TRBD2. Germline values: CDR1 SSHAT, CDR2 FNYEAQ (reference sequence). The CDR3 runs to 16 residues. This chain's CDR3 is CASSLSYGGGQETQYF. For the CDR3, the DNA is TGTGCTAGCAGCTTATCGTACGGGGGGGGACAAGAGACCCAGTACTTC.

CDR3 in amino acids: CASWGRDYEQYF. The DNA for the CDR3 is TGTGCCAGCTGGGGGAGGGACTACGAGCAGTACTTC. The rearrangement uses TRBV28 and TRBJ2-7, with 7 nucleotides matching TRBD2. Germline V gene sequence: CDR1 MDHEN, CDR2 SYDVKM. V trimming: 8 bases; J trimming: 3 bases; junction bases outside the gene matches: 4. The CDR3 is 12 residues long. The full variable domain, its missing parts supplied by reference TRBV28 and TRBJ2-7, is DVKVTQSSRYLVKRTGEKVFLECVQDMDHENMFWYRQDPGLGLRLIYFSYDVKMKEKGDIPEGYSVSREKKERFSLILESASTNQTSMYLCASWGRDYEQYFGPGTRLTVT.

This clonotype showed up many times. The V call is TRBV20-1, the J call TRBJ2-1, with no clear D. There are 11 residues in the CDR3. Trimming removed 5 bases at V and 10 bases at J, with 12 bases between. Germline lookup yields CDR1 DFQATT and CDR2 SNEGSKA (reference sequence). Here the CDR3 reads CSASPREEQFF. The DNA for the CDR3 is TGCAGTGCTTCCCCTAGAGAGGAGCAGTTCTTC.

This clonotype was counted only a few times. The CDR3 reads CASRNGRGEQFF. DNA of the CDR3: TGTGCCAGCAGAAACGGGAGAGGTGAGCAGTTCTTC. The rearrangement links TRBV6-2 or TRBV6-3 to TRBJ2-1; D may be TRBD2 (6 bases). Germline lookup yields CDR1 MNHEY and CDR2 SVGEGT. V gave up 6 bases and J gave up 9 bases, with 12 bases separating them. The CDR3 runs to 12 residues.